This TCR beta chain was sequenced for a study of shared clonotypes between healthy human individuals. Study overall: Each donor's CD8 memory used one plate, CD8 naive two, each CD4 subset three.

In germline, CDR1 is WNHNN, CDR2 SYGVQD (reference sequence). The J segment lost 4 bases and the V segment lost 6 bases, leaving 4 bases of the junction unmatched. The CDR3 consists of 14 residues. The study's findings and limits: For naive CD4 cells, roughly 5% of clonotypes were shared across a handful of donors. Rarefaction revealed incomplete sorted-subset sequencing despite large depth.

About this clone: Its antigen is currently unknown.

Several immunoSEQ 96-well plates shared each subset's DNA, each plate a replicate. Repertoires were generated with immunoSEQ multiplex PCR, while TCRdb's copy carries only in-frame clones and drops some. The sample has a few million clones; around nine tenths are singletons. The receptor was derived from a young man in good health. Sequencing was carried out using naive CD4+ T cells sorted from blood. The subset was: CD45RA+ positively selected. V is TRBV10-1 and J is TRBJ2-2, with 8 bases fitting TRBD2. The CDR3 region has the DNA TGCGCCAGCAGCCCCGGGAGGGGCACCGGGGAGCTGTTTTTT. It is translated as CASSPGRGTGELFF.